Described below is a single T cell receptor beta chain sequence and its context. Antigen: not known. The source of the sample is a study of identifying expanded T cells in peripheral blood. The study, taken as a whole, reports: Over approximately two and four weeks, about 15 and 18 clones changed, versus roughly 1.1 between replicates. Variance in clone template counts between approximately 2-week samples significantly increased with total template count across all healthy donors.

During the collection period, no donor immune events like infections were recorded. TCRdb's copy holds only in-frame clones and misses some; the assay was immunoSEQ multiplex PCR. Here the sample spans approximately 120,000 clones, approximately 90% being singletons. Germline CDR1 reads MNHNY; CDR2 reads SVGAGI (reference sequence). The V segment lost 6 bases and the J segment 3 bases; nucleotides outside the gene matches: 4. The CDR3 has 13 amino acids. The clonotype was recovered from a person between 18 and 75 years old in good health. The sequenced sample was blood. The chain links TRBV6-6 to TRBJ2-5; 7 bases are shared with TRBD2. As DNA, the CDR3 is TGTGCCAGCAGCGGGACTACTAAAGAGACCCAGTACTTC. This encodes CASSGTTKETQYF.